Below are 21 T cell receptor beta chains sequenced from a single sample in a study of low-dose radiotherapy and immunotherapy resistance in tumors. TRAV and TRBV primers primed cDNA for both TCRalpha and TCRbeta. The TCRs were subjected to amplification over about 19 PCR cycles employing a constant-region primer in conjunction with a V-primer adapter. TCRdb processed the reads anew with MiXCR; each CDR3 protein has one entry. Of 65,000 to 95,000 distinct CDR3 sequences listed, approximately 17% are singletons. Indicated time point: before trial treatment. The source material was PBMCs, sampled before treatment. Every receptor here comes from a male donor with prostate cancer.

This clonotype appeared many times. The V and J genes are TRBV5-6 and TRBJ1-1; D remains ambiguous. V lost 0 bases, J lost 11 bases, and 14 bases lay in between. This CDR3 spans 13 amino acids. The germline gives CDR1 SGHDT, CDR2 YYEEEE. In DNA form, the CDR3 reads TGTGCCAGCAGCTTGGGACAACACTACGGGGCTTTCTTT. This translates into CASSLGQHYGAFF.

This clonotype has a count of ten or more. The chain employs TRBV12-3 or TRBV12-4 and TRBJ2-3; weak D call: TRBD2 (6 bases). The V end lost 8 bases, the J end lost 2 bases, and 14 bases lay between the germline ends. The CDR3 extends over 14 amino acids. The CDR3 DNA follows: TGTGCCAGCGGGCTTGGGGGGATCACAGATACGCAGTATTTT. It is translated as CASGLGGITDTQYF.

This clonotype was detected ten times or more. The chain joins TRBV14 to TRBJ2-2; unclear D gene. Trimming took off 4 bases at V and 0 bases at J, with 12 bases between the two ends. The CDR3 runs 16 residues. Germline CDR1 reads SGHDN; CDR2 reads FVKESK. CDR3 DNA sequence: TGTGCCAGCAGCCTAATCCGGACGACGAACACCGGGGAGCTGTTTTTT. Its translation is CASSLIRTTNTGELFF.

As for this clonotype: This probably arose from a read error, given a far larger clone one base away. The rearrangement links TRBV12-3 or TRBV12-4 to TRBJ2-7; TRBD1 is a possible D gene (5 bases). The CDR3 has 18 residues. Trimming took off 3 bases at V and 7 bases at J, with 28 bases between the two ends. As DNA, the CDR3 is TGTGCCAGCAGTTTTTTTGAGGTAGGGGCCCGCTCCTACAATGAGCAGTACTTC. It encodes CASSFFEVGARSYNEQYF.

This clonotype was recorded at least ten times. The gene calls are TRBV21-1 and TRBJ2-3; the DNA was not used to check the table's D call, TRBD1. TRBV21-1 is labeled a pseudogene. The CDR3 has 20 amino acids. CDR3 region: CASSKLSPPLAGEPTDTQYF. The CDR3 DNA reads TGTGCCAGCAGCAAACTCTCGCCCCCTCTCGCGGGAGAGCCCACAGATACGCAGTATTTT.

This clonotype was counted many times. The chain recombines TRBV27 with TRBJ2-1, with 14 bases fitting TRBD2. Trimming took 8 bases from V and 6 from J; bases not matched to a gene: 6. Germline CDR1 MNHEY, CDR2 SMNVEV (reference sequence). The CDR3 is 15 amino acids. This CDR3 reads CASGPGTSGSNEQFF. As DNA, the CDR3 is TGTGCCAGCGGACCCGGGACTAGCGGGAGCAATGAGCAGTTCTTC.

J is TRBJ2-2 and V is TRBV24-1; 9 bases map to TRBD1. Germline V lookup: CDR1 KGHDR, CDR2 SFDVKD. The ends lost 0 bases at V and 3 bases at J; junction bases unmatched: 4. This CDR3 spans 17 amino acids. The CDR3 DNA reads TGTGCCACCAGTGATTTGCGCGGGACAGGGTACACCGGGGAGCTGTTTTTT. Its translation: CATSDLRGTGYTGELFF.

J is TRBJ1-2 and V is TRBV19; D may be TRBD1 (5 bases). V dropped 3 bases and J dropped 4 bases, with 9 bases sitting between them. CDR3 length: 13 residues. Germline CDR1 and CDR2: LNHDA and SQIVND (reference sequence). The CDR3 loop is CASSMQGPYGYTF. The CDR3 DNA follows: TGTGCCAGTAGTATGCAGGGACCCTATGGCTACACCTTC.

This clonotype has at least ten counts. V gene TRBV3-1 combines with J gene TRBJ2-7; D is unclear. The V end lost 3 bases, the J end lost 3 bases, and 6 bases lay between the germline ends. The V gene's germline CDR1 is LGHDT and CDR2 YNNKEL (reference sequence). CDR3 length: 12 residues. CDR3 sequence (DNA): TGTGCCAGCAGCCAGTTAAGCTACGAGCAGTACTTC. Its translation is CASSQLSYEQYF.

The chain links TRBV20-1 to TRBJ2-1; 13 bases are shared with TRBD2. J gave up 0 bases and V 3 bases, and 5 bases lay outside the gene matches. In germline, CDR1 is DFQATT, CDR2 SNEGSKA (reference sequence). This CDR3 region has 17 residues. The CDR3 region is CSARPGLAGPSYNEQFF. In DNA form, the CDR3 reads TGCAGTGCTAGGCCGGGACTAGCGGGACCCTCCTACAATGAGCAGTTCTTC.

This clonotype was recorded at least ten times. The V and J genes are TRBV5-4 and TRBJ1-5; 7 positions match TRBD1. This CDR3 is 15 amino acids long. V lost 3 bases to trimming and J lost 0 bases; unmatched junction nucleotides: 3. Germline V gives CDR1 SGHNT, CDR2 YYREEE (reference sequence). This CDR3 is CASSSQGTSNQPQHF. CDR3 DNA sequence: TGTGCCAGCAGCTCACAGGGGACTAGCAATCAGCCCCAGCATTTT.

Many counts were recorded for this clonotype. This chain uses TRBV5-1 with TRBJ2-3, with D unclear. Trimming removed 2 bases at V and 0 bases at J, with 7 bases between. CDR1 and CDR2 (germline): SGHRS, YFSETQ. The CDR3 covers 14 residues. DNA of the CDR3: TGCGCCAGCAGCTTTGGTGGGAGCACAGATACGCAGTATTTT. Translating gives CASSFGGSTDTQYF.

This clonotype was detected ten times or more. In DNA, the CDR3 is TGTGCCAGCAGAAGATCTAGCGGGGAAGAGACCCAGTACTTC. It encodes CASRRSSGEETQYF. V usage is TRBV12-3 or TRBV12-4 and J usage is TRBJ2-5; 9 bases are shared with TRBD2. CDR3 length: 14 residues. V lost 6 bases and J lost 3; bases outside the gene matches: 5.

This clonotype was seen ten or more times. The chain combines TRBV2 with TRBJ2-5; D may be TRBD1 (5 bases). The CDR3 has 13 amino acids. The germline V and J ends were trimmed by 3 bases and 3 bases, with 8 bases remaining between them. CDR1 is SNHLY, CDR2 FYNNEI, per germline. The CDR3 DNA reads TGTGCCAGCAGTGATCCAGGGAAAGAGACCCAGTACTTC. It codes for CASSDPGKETQYF.

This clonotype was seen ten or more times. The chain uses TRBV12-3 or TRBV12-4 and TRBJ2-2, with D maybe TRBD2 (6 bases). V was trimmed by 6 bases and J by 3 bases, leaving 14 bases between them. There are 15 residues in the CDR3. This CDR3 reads CASRRSGLDTGELFF. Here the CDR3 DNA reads TGTGCCAGCAGACGGAGCGGGTTGGACACCGGGGAGCTGTTTTTT.

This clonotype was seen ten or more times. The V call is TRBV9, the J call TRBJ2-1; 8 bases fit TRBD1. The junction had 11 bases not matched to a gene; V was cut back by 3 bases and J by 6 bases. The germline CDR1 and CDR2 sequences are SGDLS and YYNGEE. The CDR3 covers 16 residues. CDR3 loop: CASSAPTGGEINEQFF. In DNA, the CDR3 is TGTGCCAGCAGCGCCCCAACAGGGGGAGAGATCAATGAGCAGTTCTTC.

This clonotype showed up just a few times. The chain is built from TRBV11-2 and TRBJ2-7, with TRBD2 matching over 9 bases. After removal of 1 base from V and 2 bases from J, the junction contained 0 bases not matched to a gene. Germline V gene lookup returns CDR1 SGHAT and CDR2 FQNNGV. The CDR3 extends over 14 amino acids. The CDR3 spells CASSLGLAAYEQYF. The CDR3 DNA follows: TGTGCCAGCAGCTTAGGACTAGCGGCCTACGAGCAGTACTTC. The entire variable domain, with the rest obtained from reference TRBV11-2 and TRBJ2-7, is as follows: EAGVAQSPRYKIIEKRQSVAFWCNPISGHATLYWYQQILGQGPKLLIQFQNNGVVDDSQLPKDRFSAERLKGVDSTLKIQPAKLEDSAVYLCASSLGLAAYEQYFGPGTRLTVT.

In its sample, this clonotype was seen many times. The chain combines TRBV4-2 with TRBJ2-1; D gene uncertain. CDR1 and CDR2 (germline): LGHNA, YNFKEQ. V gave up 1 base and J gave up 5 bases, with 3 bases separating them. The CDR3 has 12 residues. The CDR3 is CASSQVDNEQFF. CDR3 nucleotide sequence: TGTGCCAGCAGCCAAGTGGACAATGAGCAGTTCTTC.

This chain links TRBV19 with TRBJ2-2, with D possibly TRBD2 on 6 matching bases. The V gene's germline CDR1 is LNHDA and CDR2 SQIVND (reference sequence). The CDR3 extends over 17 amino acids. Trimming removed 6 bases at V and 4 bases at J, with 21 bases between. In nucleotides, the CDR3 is TGTGCCAGTAGCCGGGCGGACTACCCCCGAGGCACCGGGGAGCTGTTTTTT. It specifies CASSRADYPRGTGELFF.

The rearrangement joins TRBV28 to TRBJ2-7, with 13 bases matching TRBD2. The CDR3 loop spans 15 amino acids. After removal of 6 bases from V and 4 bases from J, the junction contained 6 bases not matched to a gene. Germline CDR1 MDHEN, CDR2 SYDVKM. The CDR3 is CASSQTSGRPYEQYF. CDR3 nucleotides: TGTGCCAGCAGCCAGACTAGCGGGAGGCCTTACGAGCAGTACTTC.

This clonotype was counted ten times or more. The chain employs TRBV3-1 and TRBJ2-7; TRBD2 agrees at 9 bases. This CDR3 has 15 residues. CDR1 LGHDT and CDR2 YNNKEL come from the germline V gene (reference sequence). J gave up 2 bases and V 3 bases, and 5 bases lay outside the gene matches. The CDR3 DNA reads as TGTGCCAGCAGCCAGCCGGGACTAGCTACCTACGAGCAGTACTTC. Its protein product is CASSQPGLATYEQYF.